The text below deals with one T cell receptor (beta chain). This clone's antigen is unknown. A junction end diverges from the germline sequence, so it may reflect a read error. This sample's time point label indicates: newly diagnosed GD, antithyroid drugs for less than 3 months. For both TCR sequencing and RNA sequencing, RNA was extracted from PBMCs using TRIzol. The diagnosis of Graves' disease was made according to American Thyroid Association guidelines. The patients came from an endocrinology department in Xi'an, China. Each patient gave approximately 10 milliliters of peripheral blood, collected in an EDTA anticoagulant tube. Ficoll Paque Plus density gradient separation was used to isolate PBMCs, and no additional T cell sorting was done. An Agilent 2100 Bioanalyzer and agarose gel were used to check RNA quality, while a NanoDrop 2000 measured RNA concentration. This sample was taken from a study of regulatory T cells in long-lasting Graves disease (dated by TCRdb to about 2021). In the study overall: In the newly diagnosed Graves' disease group, patients had been taking antithyroid drugs for less than 3 months. A total of some 35 samples underwent TCR sequencing, from 13 patients with persistent Graves' disease and 20 patients with newly diagnosed Graves' disease. Persistent Graves' disease patients were compared with newly diagnosed Graves' disease patients by peripheral blood TCR sequencing and RNA sequencing. The study took place in China and was registered as a clinical trial. General conclusions and limits of the study: Persistent disease showed preferential use of TRBV28, TRBJ1-2 and TRBJ2-5, whereas newly diagnosed disease favored TRBV20-1 and TRBJ2-1. Peripheral blood alone was examined, since thyroid tissue, which constituted the primary lesion, could not be accessed. Sequencing and analysis were limited to the TCR beta chain. The authors noted that the small sample size was a limitation that may lower accuracy. Persistent Graves' disease patients showed lower TCR Shannon entropy and fewer highly expanded clones than newly diagnosed patients, suggesting clonal expansion. Patients with persistent disease shared more public clonotypes (around 2,700) than newly diagnosed patients did (more than 900).

The library relied on multiplex PCR. Sequencing was performed on an Illumina HiSeq 4000. CDR3 regions were amplified by Arm-PCR with iRepertoire HTBI primers to construct TCR beta libraries. Before sequencing, the PCR products went through gel purification. Processing in the source paper ran as follows. Across samples, 60 to 75 TRBV and 12 to 15 TRBJ segments were identified and used for gene usage analysis of CDR3 amino acid clonotypes. Filtered high-quality paired reads were merged into contigs using COPE and FqMerger. Contigs were aligned with BLAST to IMGT TRBV, TRBD and TRBJ reference genes, and CDR3 was defined per IMGT. Any clonotype with a frequency above 0.1% was classified as a highly expanded clone. Shannon entropy was used to measure repertoire diversity, and the Gini coefficient was used to measure V-J evenness. A clonotype found in more than one individual was treated as public. In TCRdb, the public reads were trimmed at Q25 with fastp and aligned with MiXCR, with productive beta chains retained. Each record represents a unique CDR3 protein, reported with the most common genes and DNA among its rows. TCRdb, not the authors, supplied the V and J calls. The sample includes about 220,000 distinct CDR3 sequences, with 18% observed a single time. The ten largest clones add up to approximately 20% of the sample.

As encoded in the germline V gene, CDR1 is LGHNT while CDR2 is FRNRAP. The CDR3 runs 14 amino acids, cysteine and phenylalanine included. Only the CDR3 part of the read is kept: 42 bases, read in frame from the first base. Here the chain combines TRBV12-5 and TRBJ2-3, with the identity of the D gene unclear. The sample was peripheral blood mononuclear cells (PBMCs), taken at new diagnosis, from a patient treated with antithyroid drugs. The receptor was derived from a female donor with Graves disease. The CDR3 protein sequence reads: CASGLDDSTDTRYF. Here is the DNA: TGTGCTAGTGGTTTGGACGATAGCACAGATACGCGGTATTTT.